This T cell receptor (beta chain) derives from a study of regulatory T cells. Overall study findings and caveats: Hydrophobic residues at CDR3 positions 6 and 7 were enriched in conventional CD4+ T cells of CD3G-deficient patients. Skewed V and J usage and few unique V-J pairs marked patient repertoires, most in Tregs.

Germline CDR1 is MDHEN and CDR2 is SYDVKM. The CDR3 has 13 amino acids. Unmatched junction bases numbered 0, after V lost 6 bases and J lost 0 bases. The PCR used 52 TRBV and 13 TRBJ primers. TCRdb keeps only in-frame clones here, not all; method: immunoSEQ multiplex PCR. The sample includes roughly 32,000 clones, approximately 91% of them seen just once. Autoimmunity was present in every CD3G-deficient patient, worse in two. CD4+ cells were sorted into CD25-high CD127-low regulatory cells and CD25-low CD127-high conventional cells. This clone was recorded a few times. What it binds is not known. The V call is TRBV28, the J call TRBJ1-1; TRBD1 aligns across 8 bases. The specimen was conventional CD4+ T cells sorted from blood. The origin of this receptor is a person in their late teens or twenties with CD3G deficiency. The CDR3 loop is CASRTGVNTEAFF. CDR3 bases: TGTGCCAGCAGGACAGGGGTGAACACTGAAGCTTTCTTT. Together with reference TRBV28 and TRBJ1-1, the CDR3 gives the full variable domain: DVKVTQSSRYLVKRTGEKVFLECVQDMDHENMFWYRQDPGLGLRLIYFSYDVKMKEKGDIPEGYSVSREKKERFSLILESASTNQTSMYLCASRTGVNTEAFFGQGTRLTVV.